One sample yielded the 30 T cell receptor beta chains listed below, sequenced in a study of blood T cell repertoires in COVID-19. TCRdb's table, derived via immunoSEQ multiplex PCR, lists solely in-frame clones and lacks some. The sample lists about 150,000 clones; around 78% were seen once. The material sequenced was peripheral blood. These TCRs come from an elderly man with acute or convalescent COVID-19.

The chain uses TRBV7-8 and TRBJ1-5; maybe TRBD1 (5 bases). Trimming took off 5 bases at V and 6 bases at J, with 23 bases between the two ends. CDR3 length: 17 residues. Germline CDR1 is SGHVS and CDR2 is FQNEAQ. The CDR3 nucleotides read TGTGCCAGCAGCCCCAGCGTGGACACCCCCGCCATTCAGCCCCAGCATTTT. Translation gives CASSPSVDTPAIQPQHF.

The CDR3 region is CASSHGTSGVDNEQFF. CDR3 nucleotide sequence: TGTGCCAGCAGCCACGGGACTAGCGGGGTCGACAATGAGCAGTTCTTC. The chain combines TRBV5-4 with TRBJ2-1; 13 nucleotides agree with TRBD2. The CDR3 runs 16 residues. V trimming: 4 bases; J trimming: 5 bases; junction bases outside the gene matches: 6. In germline, CDR1 is SGHNT, CDR2 YYREEE (reference sequence).

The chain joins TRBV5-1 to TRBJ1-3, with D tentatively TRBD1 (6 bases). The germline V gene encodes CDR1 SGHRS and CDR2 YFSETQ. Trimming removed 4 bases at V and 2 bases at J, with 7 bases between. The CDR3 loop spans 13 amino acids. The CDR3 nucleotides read TGCGCCAGCAGCAAGGGGGCTGGAAACACCATATATTTT. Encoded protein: CASSKGAGNTIYF.

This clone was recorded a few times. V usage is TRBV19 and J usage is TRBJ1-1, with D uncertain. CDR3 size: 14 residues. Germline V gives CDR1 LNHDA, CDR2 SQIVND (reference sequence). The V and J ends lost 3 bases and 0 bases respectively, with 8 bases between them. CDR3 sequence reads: CASSISPVNTEAFF. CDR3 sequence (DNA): TGTGCCAGTAGTATTTCTCCGGTGAACACTGAAGCTTTCTTT.

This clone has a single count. This CDR3 reads CASSHNPVEGWNTEAFF. The CDR3 coding sequence is TGTGCCAGCAGCCATAATCCCGTGGAGGGGTGGAACACTGAAGCTTTCTTT. The chain uses TRBV3-1 (or the pseudogene TRBV3-2) and TRBJ1-1, with D maybe TRBD1 (5 bases). There are 17 residues in the CDR3. The V and J ends lost 3 bases and 1 base respectively, with 18 bases between them. Germline V CDR1 and CDR2: LGHDT, YNNKEL (reference sequence).

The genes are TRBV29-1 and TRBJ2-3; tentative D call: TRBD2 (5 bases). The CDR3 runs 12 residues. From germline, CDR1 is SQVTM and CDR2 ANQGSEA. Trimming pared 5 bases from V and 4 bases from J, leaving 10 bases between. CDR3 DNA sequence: TGCAGCGTTTGGAGGACCTCAGATACGCAGTATTTT. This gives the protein CSVWRTSDTQYF.

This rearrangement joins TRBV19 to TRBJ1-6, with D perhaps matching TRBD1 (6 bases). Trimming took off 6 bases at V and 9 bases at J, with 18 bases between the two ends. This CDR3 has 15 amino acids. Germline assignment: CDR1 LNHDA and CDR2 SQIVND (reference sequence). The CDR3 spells CASSAMGGLSSPLHF. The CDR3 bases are TGTGCCAGTAGCGCAATGGGGGGGCTGAGTTCACCCCTCCACTTT.

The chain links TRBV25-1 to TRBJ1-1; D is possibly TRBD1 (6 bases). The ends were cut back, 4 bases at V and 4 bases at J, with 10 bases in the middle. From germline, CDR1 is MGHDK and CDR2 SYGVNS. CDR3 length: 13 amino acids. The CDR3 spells CASSATGLTEAFF. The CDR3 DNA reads TGTGCCAGCAGTGCCACAGGGCTCACTGAAGCTTTCTTT.

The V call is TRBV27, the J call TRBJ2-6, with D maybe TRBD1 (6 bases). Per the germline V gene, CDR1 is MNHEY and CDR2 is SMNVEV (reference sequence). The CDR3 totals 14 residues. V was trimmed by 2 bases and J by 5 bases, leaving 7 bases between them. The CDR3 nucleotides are TGTGCCAGCAGTTTAGACAGGTGGGCCAACGTCCTGACTTTC. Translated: CASSLDRWANVLTF. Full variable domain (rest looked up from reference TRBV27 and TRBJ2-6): EAQVTQNPRYLITVTGKKLTVTCSQNMNHEYMSWYRQDPGLGLRQIYYSMNVEVTDKGDVPEGYKVSRKEKRNFPLILESPSPNQTSLYFCASSLDRWANVLTFGAGSRLTVL.

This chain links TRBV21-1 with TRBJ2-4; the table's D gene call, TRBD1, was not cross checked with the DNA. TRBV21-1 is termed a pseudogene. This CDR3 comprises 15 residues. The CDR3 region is CASSSQGRRKNIQYF. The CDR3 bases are TGTGCCAGCAGCAGCCAGGGTCGGCGGAAAAACATTCAGTACTTC.

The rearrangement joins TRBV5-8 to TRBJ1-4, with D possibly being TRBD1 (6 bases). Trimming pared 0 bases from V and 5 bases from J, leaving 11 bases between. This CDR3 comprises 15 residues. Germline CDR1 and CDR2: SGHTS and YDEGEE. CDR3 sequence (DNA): TGTGCCAGCAGCTTGGAGGGCAGGGGAAATGAAAAACTGTTTTTT. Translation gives CASSLEGRGNEKLFF.

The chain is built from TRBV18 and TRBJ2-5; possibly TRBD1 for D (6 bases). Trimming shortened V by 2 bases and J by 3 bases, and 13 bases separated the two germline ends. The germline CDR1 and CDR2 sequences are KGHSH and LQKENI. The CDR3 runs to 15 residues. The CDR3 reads CASSPFLQGEETQYF. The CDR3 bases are TGTGCCAGCTCACCATTCCTACAGGGTGAAGAGACCCAGTACTTC.

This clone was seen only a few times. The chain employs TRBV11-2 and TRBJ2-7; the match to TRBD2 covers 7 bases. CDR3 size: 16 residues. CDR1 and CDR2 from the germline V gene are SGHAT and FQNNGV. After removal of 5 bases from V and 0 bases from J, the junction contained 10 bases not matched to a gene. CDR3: CASSPPGGPNSYEQYV. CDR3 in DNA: TGTGCCAGCAGCCCGCCGGGGGGACCCAACTCCTACGAGCAGTACGTC.

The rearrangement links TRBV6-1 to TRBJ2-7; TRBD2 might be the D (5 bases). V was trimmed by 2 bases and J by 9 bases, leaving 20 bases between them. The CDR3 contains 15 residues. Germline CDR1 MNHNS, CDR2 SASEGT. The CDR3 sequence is CASSELPGWESGQYV. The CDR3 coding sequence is TGTGCCAGCAGTGAACTTCCGGGTTGGGAGTCGGGGCAGTACGTC.

The CDR3 loop reads CASSFSGDNQPQHF. The CDR3, as DNA: TGTGCCAGCAGTTTCTCAGGGGACAATCAGCCCCAGCATTTT. This sequence joins TRBV6-5 and TRBJ1-5, with a possible D match to TRBD1 (6 bases). CDR1 and CDR2 from the germline V gene are MNHEY and SVGAGI. Trimming took 4 bases from V and 3 from J, leaving 10 bases between them. The length of the CDR3 is 14 residues.

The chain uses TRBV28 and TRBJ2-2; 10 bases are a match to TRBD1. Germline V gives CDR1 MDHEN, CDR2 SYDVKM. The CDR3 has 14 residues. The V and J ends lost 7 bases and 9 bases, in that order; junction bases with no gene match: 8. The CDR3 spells CASNSGQGGRELFF. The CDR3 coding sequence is TGTGCCAGCAATTCCGGACAGGGGGGCCGGGAGCTGTTTTTT.

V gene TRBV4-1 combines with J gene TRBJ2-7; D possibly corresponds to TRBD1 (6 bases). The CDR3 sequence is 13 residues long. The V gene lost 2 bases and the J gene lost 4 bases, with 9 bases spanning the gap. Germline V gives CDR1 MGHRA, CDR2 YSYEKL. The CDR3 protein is CASSQQQGYEQYV. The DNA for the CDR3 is TGCGCCAGCAGCCAACAACAGGGTTACGAGCAGTACGTC.

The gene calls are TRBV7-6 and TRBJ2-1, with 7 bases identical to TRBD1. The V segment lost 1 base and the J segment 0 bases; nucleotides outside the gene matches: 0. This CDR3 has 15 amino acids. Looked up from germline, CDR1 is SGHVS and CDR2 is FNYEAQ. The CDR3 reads CASSLGQGSYNEQFF. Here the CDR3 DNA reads TGTGCCAGCAGCTTAGGACAGGGCTCCTACAATGAGCAGTTCTTC. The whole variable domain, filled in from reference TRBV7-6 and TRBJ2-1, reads GAGVSQSPRYKVTKRGQDVALRCDPISGHVSLYWYRQALGQGPEFLTYFNYEAQQDKSGLPNDRFSAERPEGSISTLTIQRTEQRDSAMYRCASSLGQGSYNEQFFGPGTRLTVL.

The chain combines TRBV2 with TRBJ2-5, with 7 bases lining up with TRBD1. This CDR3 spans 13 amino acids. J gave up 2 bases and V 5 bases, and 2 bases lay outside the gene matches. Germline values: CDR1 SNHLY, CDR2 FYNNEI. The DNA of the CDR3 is TGTGCCAGCAGTAGGGACAGACAAGAGACCCAGTACTTC. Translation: CASSRDRQETQYF. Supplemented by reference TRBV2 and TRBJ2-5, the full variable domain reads EPEVTQTPSHQVTQMGQEVILRCVPISNHLYFYWYRQILGQKVEFLVSFYNNEISEKSEIFDDQFSVERPDGSNFTLKIRSTKLEDSAMYFCASSRDRQETQYFGPGTRLLVL.

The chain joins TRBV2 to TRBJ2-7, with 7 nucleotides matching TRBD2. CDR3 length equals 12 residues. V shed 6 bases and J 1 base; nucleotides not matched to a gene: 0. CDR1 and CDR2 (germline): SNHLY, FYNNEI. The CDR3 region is CASRGGSYEQYF. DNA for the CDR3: TGTGCCAGCAGGGGGGGGTCCTACGAGCAGTACTTC.

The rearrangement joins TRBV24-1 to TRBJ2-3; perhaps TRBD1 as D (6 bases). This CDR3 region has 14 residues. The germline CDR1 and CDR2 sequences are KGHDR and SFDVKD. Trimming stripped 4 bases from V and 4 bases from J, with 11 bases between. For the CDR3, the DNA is TGTGCCACCAGTGACGCTGGGGGCTCAGATACGCAGTATTTT. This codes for CATSDAGGSDTQYF.

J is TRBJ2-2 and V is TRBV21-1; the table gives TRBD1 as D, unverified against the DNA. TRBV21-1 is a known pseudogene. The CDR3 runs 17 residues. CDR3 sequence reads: CASSDTHRVPNTGELFF. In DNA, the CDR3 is TGTGCCAGCAGCGATACACACAGGGTCCCGAACACCGGGGAGCTGTTTTTT.

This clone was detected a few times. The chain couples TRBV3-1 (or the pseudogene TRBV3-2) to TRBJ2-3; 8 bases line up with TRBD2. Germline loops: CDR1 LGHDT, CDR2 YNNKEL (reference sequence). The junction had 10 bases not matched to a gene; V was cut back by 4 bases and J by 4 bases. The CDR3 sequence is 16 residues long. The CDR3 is CASSPPGLGVADTQYF. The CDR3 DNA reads TGTGCCAGCAGCCCACCGGGACTAGGAGTTGCAGATACGCAGTATTTT.

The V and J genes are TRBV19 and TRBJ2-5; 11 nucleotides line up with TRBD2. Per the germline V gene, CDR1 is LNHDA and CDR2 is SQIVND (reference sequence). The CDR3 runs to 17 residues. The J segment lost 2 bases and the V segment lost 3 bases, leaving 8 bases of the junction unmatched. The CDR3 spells CASSIVAGGPRQETQYF. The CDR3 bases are TGTGCCAGTAGTATTGTAGCGGGGGGGCCTAGACAAGAGACCCAGTACTTC.

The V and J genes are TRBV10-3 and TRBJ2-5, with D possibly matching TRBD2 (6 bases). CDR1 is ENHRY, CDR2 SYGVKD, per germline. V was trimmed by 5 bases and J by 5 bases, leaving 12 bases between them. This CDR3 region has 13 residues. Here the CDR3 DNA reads TGTGCCATCAGTATGGGCCTAGCGGAGACCCAGTACTTC. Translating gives CAISMGLAETQYF.

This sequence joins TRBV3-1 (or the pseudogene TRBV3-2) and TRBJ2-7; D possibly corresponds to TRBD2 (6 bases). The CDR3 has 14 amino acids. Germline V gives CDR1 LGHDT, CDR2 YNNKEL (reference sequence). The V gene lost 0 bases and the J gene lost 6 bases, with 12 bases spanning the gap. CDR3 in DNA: TGTGCCAGCAGCCAAGAGGACACCGGGGGCGAGCAGTACTTC. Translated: CASSQEDTGGEQYF.

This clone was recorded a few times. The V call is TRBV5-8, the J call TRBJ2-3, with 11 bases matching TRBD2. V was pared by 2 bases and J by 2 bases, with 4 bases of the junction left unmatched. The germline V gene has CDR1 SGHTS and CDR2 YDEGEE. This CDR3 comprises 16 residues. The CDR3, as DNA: TGTGCCAGCAGCTTCGCGACTAGCGGGGACACAGATACGCAGTATTTT. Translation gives CASSFATSGDTDTQYF.

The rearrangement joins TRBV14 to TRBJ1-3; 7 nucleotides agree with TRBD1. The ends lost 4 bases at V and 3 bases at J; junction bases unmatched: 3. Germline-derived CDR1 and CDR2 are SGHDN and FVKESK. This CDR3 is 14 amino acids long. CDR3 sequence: CASSRGTDGNTIYF. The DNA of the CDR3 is TGTGCCAGCAGCCGCGGGACAGATGGAAACACCATATATTTT.

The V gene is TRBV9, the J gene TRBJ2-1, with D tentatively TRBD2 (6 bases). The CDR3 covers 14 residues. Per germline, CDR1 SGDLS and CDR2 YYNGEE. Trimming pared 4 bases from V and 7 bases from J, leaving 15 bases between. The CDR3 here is CASSPRIAANEQFF. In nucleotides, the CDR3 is TGTGCCAGCAGCCCCAGGATAGCGGCTAATGAGCAGTTCTTC.

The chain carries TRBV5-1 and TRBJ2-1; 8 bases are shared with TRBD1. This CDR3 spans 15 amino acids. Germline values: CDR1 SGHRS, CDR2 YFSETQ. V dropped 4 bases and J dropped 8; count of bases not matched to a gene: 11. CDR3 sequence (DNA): TGCGCCAGCAGCCCGCTGCAGGGGGCCAGCGATGAGCAGTTCTTC. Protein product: CASSPLQGASDEQFF.